The sequence of this TCR beta chain was determined in a study of T cell responses to AZD1222 COVID-19 vaccine. Data came from immunoSEQ multiplex PCR; TCRdb stores just in-frame clones and leaves some out. This sample carries around 150,000 clones, approximately 90% of them seen once, and the ten largest clones take 1.9%. Study findings and constraints: Among vaccine-associated CD4 TCRs, coverage spanned spike, with dominance at 160-218 and 743-854. Elevations in Spike-specific TCR breadth and depth followed administration of two AZD1222 doses. It was only after the peak T cell response that any repertoires were sampled.

On this clone itself: The antigen remains unidentified.

This CDR3 contains 12 residues. Germline V CDR1 and CDR2: KGHDR, SFDVKD. The V and J ends lost 2 bases and 10 bases, in that order; junction bases with no gene match: 3. This sequence originates from an adult in good health. The rearrangement joins TRBV24-1 to TRBJ1-1, with 7 bases lining up with TRBD1. The sequencing here drew on peripheral blood, taken on day 0 of AZD1222 vaccination. As DNA, the CDR3 is TGTGCCACCAGTGATTCCGCAGGGGGAGCTTTCTTT. Translation gives CATSDSAGGAFF.